Following are 22 T cell receptor beta chains from one sample sequenced in a study of post-analysis software for immune sequencing data. Broader study findings: Patients had higher frequencies than controls of roughly 5 TRBV segments, including TRBV5-6, TRBV5-1 and TRBV20-1.

Unique molecular identifiers had been added to the TCR beta cDNA libraries. One entry per CDR3 protein results from TCRdb running MiXCR on the PCR reads. The table includes some 690,000 distinct CDR3 sequences, roughly 29% detected once. Their specific antigens are unknown. The sample comprised blood. Receptor source: a girl aged 5-17 years with multiple sclerosis.

The chain carries TRBV20-1 and TRBJ2-5, with TRBD2 identical over 7 bases. The germline V gene encodes CDR1 DFQATT and CDR2 SNEGSKA (reference sequence). The CDR3 has 15 amino acids. V shed 6 bases, J shed 5 bases, and the junction held 15 bases outside the gene matches. The CDR3, as DNA: TGCAGTGCAGCCCCAAGGGAGGGACCCGGGGAGACCCAGTACTTC. Its translation: CSAAPREGPGETQYF.

A single count supports this clonotype. The CDR3 is CSARSLLSYEQYF. The DNA for the CDR3 is TGCAGCGCACGAAGTTTGTTATCCTACGAGCAGTACTTC. This sequence joins TRBV29-1 and TRBJ2-7, with D hard to call. Trimming left V 7 bases short and J 1 base short, with 14 bases between. This CDR3 spans 13 amino acids. Germline V gene lookup returns CDR1 SQVTM and CDR2 ANQGSEA.

The chain has TRBV5-1 and TRBJ2-6; no clear D gene. Germline V lookup: CDR1 SGHRS, CDR2 YFSETQ. CDR3 length: 18 residues. Trimming removed 0 bases at V and 0 bases at J, with 13 bases between. The CDR3 loop is CASSLEVLRSSGANVLTF. The CDR3 nucleotides read TGCGCCAGCAGCTTGGAGGTCCTCCGAAGCTCTGGGGCCAACGTCCTGACTTTC.

V usage is TRBV3-1 and J usage is TRBJ1-1; D is uncertain. V lost 0 bases to trimming and J lost 7 bases, with 6 bases between them. The germline V gene encodes CDR1 LGHDT and CDR2 YNNKEL (reference sequence). The CDR3 sequence is 12 residues long. The CDR3 loop reads CASSQDYSEAFF. CDR3 sequence (DNA): TGTGCCAGCAGCCAAGACTACAGTGAAGCTTTCTTT.

The J gene is TRBJ2-1, the V gene TRBV20-1, with TRBD2 identical over 7 bases. V shed 4 bases, J shed 0 bases, and the junction held 9 bases outside the gene matches. This CDR3 is 16 amino acids long. Germline V gives CDR1 DFQATT, CDR2 SNEGSKA (reference sequence). This CDR3 reads CSATPTSFSSYNEQFF. The CDR3 coding sequence is TGCAGTGCTACTCCGACTAGCTTTAGCTCCTACAATGAGCAGTTCTTC.

The chain employs TRBV7-9 and TRBJ2-3; D uncertain. V was shortened by 6 bases and J by 2 bases, with 12 bases between the two germline ends. Germline lookup yields CDR1 SEHNR and CDR2 FQNEAQ (reference sequence). The CDR3 has 14 amino acids. As DNA, the CDR3 is TGTGCCAGCAGTCCCGGTTTGTACACAGATACGCAGTATTTT. Residues: CASSPGLYTDTQYF.

CDR3 bases: TGTGCCAGCAGCTTCTCCCTCTCCCTGGCCTACGAGCAGTACTTC. Translation: CASSFSLSLAYEQYF. This chain uses TRBV7-2 with TRBJ2-7, with unresolved D. V dropped 3 bases and J dropped 2 bases, with 14 bases sitting between them. The CDR3 totals 15 residues. CDR1 and CDR2 from the germline V gene are SGHTA and FQGNSA.

Only one count was recorded for this clonotype. The chain carries TRBV5-6 and TRBJ2-7; TRBD1 aligns across 9 bases. The CDR3 runs 14 residues. Germline V lookup: CDR1 SGHDT, CDR2 YYEEEE. Trimming cost V 3 bases and J 2 bases; bases outside gene matches: 3. The CDR3 DNA reads as TGTGCCAGCAGCTGGACAGGGGTCGCCTACGAGCAGTACTTC. Amino acid sequence: CASSWTGVAYEQYF.

The table lists this clonotype with a few counts. Sequence at one end of the junction differs from germline and may be a read error. This rearrangement joins TRBV2 to TRBJ2-5, with D possibly being TRBD2 (6 bases). Germline assignment: CDR1 SNHLY and CDR2 FYNNEI. The CDR3 covers 19 residues. The CDR3 bases are TGTGCCAGCAGTGAGGCGTTCGGGGGACCCGCATATTACCAAGAGGCCCAGTACTTC. Its translation: CASSEAFGGPAYYQEAQYF.

The V and J genes are TRBV2 and TRBJ2-7; no firm D call. Per the germline V gene, CDR1 is SNHLY and CDR2 is FYNNEI. V lost 0 bases and J lost 7, with 13 bases in between. The CDR3 sequence is 14 residues long. The CDR3 DNA sequence: TGTGCCAGCAGTGAAGCTTCACGGGTCGGGGAGCAGTACTTC. It specifies CASSEASRVGEQYF. Complete variable domain (other parts from reference TRBV2 and TRBJ2-7): EPEVTQTPSHQVTQMGQEVILRCVPISNHLYFYWYRQILGQKVEFLVSFYNNEISEKSEIFDDQFSVERPDGSNFTLKIRSTKLEDSAMYFCASSEASRVGEQYFGPGTRLTVT.

As to this clonotype: The junction departs from germline at one end; a sequencing error may be responsible. The chain couples TRBV27 to TRBJ2-3; 8 bases match TRBD2. The germline gives CDR1 MNHEY, CDR2 SMNVEV (reference sequence). The CDR3 contains 18 residues. CDR3 coding DNA: TGTGCCGGCAGTTCGTGGGGCGGGGGTAGCGGGGAGACAGATACGCAGTATTTT. This sequence encodes CAGSSWGGGSGETDTQYF.

The chain recombines TRBV12-3 or TRBV12-4 with TRBJ1-1; a possible D gene is TRBD1 (5 bases). The CDR3 consists of 13 residues. Trimming cost V 10 bases and J 5 bases, with 17 bases left between them. CDR3 bases: TGTGCCATCATGGAGGGGAGGAGGACTGAAGCTTTCTTT. Its translation: CAIMEGRRTEAFF.

The chain employs TRBV6-6 and TRBJ2-7; tentatively, D is TRBD1 or TRBD2 (5 bases each). The CDR3 spans 14 residues. Germline CDR1 MNHNY, CDR2 SVGAGI (reference sequence). V was pared by 0 bases and J by 6 bases, with 12 bases between. For the CDR3, the DNA is TGTGCCAGCAGTTACTCGGGAGTGCAGGGCGAGCAGTACTTC. Encoded protein: CASSYSGVQGEQYF.

V usage is TRBV5-1 and J usage is TRBJ2-1; D gene ambiguous. The end of the DNA is better explained by TRBJ2-7, so the J call may be wrong. This CDR3 spans 17 amino acids. Germline CDR1 SGHRS, CDR2 YFSETQ. This CDR3 is CASSLDHPAAIYNEQYF. The CDR3 region has the DNA TGCGCCAGCAGCTTGGATCACCCGGCCGCCATATACAATGAGCAGTACTTC.

This clonotype was seen only once. The V gene is TRBV5-1, the J gene TRBJ2-5, with D possibly matching TRBD2 (6 bases). Germline-derived CDR1 and CDR2 are SGHRS and YFSETQ. The V and J ends lost 4 bases and 3 bases respectively, with 13 bases between them. The CDR3 is 14 amino acids. The CDR3 DNA sequence: TGCGCCAGCAGCGGAGATCCGGGAGAAGAGACCCAGTACTTC. This codes for CASSGDPGEETQYF. Full variable domain (missing parts from reference TRBV5-1 and TRBJ2-5): KAGVTQTPRYLIKTRGQQVTLSCSPISGHRSVSWYQQTPGQGLQFLFEYFSETQRNKGNFPGRFSGRQFSNSRSEMNVSTLELGDSALYLCASSGDPGEETQYFGPGTRLLVL.

The V call is TRBV19, the J call TRBJ2-5; no clear D. Trimming removed 8 bases at V and 5 bases at J, with 27 bases between. Germline loops: CDR1 LNHDA, CDR2 SQIVND (reference sequence). The CDR3 runs to 17 residues. The CDR3, as DNA: TGTGCCAGTTCCACGGTCGGAGTCGGCCTACAAGACGAGACCCAGTACTTC. As protein: CASSTVGVGLQDETQYF. Complete variable domain (other parts from reference TRBV19 and TRBJ2-5): DGGITQSPKYLFRKEGQNVTLSCEQNLNHDAMYWYRQDPGQGLRLIYYSQIVNDFQKGDIAEGYSVSREKKESFPLTVTSAQKNPTAFYLCASSTVGVGLQDETQYFGPGTRLLVL.

On this clonotype: The junction shows a germline mismatch at one end, possibly a read error. The chain employs TRBV20-1 and TRBJ2-1; D not resolved. The CDR3 has 12 amino acids. Germline assignment: CDR1 DFQATT and CDR2 SNEGSKA (reference sequence). CDR3 amino acids: CSASPDTNGQFF. As DNA, the CDR3 is TGCAGTGCTAGCCCAGATACGAATGGGCAGTTCTTC.

This clonotype was picked up a small number of times. V gene TRBV5-6 combines with J gene TRBJ2-1, with 8 positions matching TRBD1. This CDR3 has 12 residues. The germline gives CDR1 SGHDT, CDR2 YYEEEE. Germline trimming cut 3 bases from V and 8 bases from J; bases unmatched to any gene: 1. Here the CDR3 DNA reads TGTGCCAGCAGCTCGACAGGGGATGAGCAGTTCTTC. Its translation is CASSSTGDEQFF.

In regard to this clonotype: One end of the junction does not line up with germline, which may come from a read error. The chain is built from TRBV6-4 and TRBJ2-1, with 8 positions matching TRBD1. The CDR3 extends over 14 amino acids. Per the germline V gene, CDR1 is MRHNA and CDR2 is SNTAGT. The CDR3 region has the DNA TGTGCCGGCAGTGTAGACAGGGGCTACAATGAGCAGTTCTTC. Its protein product is CAGSVDRGYNEQFF.

This clonotype has just one count. This sequence joins TRBV20-1 and TRBJ1-2, with unresolved D. V was clipped by 0 bases and J by 3 bases, with 8 bases between them. Germline CDR1 DFQATT, CDR2 SNEGSKA (reference sequence). The CDR3 covers 13 residues. CDR3 region: CSARDSVDYGYTF. The CDR3 coding sequence is TGCAGTGCTAGAGACAGCGTTGACTATGGCTACACCTTC.

The chain uses TRBV20-1 and TRBJ2-5, with D possibly being TRBD1 (6 bases). Trimming left V 0 bases short and J 11 bases short, with 19 bases between. The germline V gene has CDR1 DFQATT and CDR2 SNEGSKA (reference sequence). This CDR3 region has 14 residues. The CDR3 loop is CSAREFGGGNEQYF. CDR3 DNA sequence: TGCAGTGCTAGAGAGTTTGGGGGCGGCAATGAGCAGTACTTC.

The sample holds a few counts of this clonotype. The V and J genes are TRBV11-2 and TRBJ2-1, with 9 positions matching TRBD1. J gave up 6 bases and V 1 base, and 4 bases lay outside the gene matches. CDR1 is SGHAT and CDR2 is FQNNGV in the germline V gene. CDR3 length: 15 residues. The chain's CDR3 is CASSLGGTGINEQFF. For the CDR3, the DNA is TGTGCCAGCAGCTTAGGAGGGACAGGGATCAATGAGCAGTTCTTC.